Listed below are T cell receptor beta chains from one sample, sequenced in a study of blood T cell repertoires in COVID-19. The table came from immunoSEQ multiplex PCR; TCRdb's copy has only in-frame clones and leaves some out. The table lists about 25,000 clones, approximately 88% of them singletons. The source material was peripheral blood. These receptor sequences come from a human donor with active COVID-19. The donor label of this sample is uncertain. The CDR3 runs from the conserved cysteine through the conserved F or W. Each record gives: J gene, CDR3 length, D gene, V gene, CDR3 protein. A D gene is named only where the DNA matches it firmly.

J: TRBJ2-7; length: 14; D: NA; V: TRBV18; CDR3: CASSPNGYHYEQYF
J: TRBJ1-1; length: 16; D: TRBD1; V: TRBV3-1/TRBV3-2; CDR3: CASSQGPGGGNTEAFF
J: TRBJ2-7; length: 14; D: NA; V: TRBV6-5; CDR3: CASSRVRKPYEQYF
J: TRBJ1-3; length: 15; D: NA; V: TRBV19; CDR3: CASSIRGFSGNTIYF
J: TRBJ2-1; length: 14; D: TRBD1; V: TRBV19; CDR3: CASSLQGQGGAQFF
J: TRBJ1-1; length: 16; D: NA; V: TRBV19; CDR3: CASSILGSGMNTEAFF
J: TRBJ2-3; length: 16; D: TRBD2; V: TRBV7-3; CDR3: CASSPRTGGGTDTQYF
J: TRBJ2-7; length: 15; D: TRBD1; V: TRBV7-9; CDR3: CASSPGTGKTYEQYF
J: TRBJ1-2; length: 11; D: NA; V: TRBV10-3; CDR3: CAIRQGHGYTF
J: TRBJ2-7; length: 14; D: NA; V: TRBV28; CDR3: CASIGSDNSYEQYF